The 10 T cell receptor beta chains listed next were all sequenced from one sample in a study of identifying expanded T cells in peripheral blood (dated by TCRdb to the late 2010s). The library relied on the immunoSEQ multiplex PCR assay. The table was pulled from immuneACCESS by TCRdb, which kept in-frame rearrangements only. Such tables lose some clones; where checked, under half of the loss comes from unresolved V genes, and the rest has no known cause. A total of 130,000 or so clones appear in this sample, around 84% of them only once. 3% to 3.5% of the sample comes from the top ten. Sequencing was performed on blood. The source is a person aged 18-70 years in good health.

This chain uses TRBV5-1 with TRBJ2-2; tentatively, D is TRBD2 (6 bases). V gave up 4 bases and J gave up 4 bases, with 23 bases separating them. This CDR3 comprises 18 residues. Germline V gene lookup returns CDR1 SGHRS and CDR2 YFSETQ. For the CDR3, the DNA is TGCGCCAGCAGCGTCCTTCCGGTTTCGGCAGCGGGCACCGGGGAGCTGTTTTTT. Translation: CASSVLPVSAAGTGELFF.

This clone was observed a single time. The chain joins TRBV5-1 to TRBJ1-4; D is possibly TRBD1 (6 bases). CDR1 and CDR2 from the germline V gene are SGHRS and YFSETQ. The V gene lost 4 bases and the J gene lost 3 bases, with 13 bases spanning the gap. The CDR3 consists of 15 residues. CDR3 loop: CASSLNRAPNEKLFF. CDR3 coding DNA: TGCGCCAGCAGCCTTAACAGGGCTCCTAATGAAAAACTGTTTTTT.

The chain recombines TRBV2 with TRBJ1-2; D might be TRBD1 (5 bases). CDR1 and CDR2 (germline): SNHLY, FYNNEI. This CDR3 is 14 amino acids long. The ends were cut back, 3 bases at V and 2 bases at J, with 10 bases in the middle. CDR3 sequence reads: CASSEWGRNYGYTF. The CDR3 nucleotides are TGTGCCAGCAGTGAGTGGGGCAGAAACTATGGCTACACCTTC. Combining the CDR3 with reference TRBV2 and TRBJ1-2 gives the whole variable domain EPEVTQTPSHQVTQMGQEVILRCVPISNHLYFYWYRQILGQKVEFLVSFYNNEISEKSEIFDDQFSVERPDGSNFTLKIRSTKLEDSAMYFCASSEWGRNYGYTFGSGTRLTVV.

This CDR3 reads CASSAEGTRRNNSPLHF. CDR3 in DNA: TGTGCCAGCAGTGCGGAGGGAACCAGGAGAAATAATTCACCCCTCCACTTT. V gene TRBV2 combines with J gene TRBJ1-6; D is uncertain. Trimming took off 4 bases at V and 5 bases at J, with 18 bases between the two ends. The CDR3 loop spans 17 amino acids. Germline V gene data show CDR1 as SNHLY and CDR2 as FYNNEI.

The chain links TRBV5-4 to TRBJ2-7, with TRBD1 matching 8 bases. CDR3 length: 13 amino acids. Germline V gene data show CDR1 as SGHNT and CDR2 as YYREEE (reference sequence). V lost 7 bases, J lost 4 bases, and 7 bases stayed unmatched. CDR3 sequence: CASRRQGQYEQYF. CDR3 DNA sequence: TGTGCCAGCCGACGACAGGGGCAGTACGAGCAGTACTTC. Based on the CDR3 plus reference TRBV5-4 and TRBJ2-7, the full variable domain is ETGVTQSPTHLIKTRGQQVTLRCSSQSGHNTVSWYQQALGQGPQFIFQYYREEENGRGNFPPRFSGLQFPNYSSELNVNALELDDSALYLCASRRQGQYEQYFGPGTRLTVT.

The chain uses TRBV11-2 and TRBJ1-2, with a tentative D call TRBD1 (6 bases). Trimming took off 9 bases at V and 8 bases at J, with 19 bases between the two ends. This CDR3 contains 13 residues. Germline V gene sequence: CDR1 SGHAT, CDR2 FQNNGV. CDR3 bases: TGTGCCAGTGCCAGGGGAGAAGTCGGCGGCTACACCTTC. Its translation is CASARGEVGGYTF. Full variable domain (rest looked up from reference TRBV11-2 and TRBJ1-2): EAGVAQSPRYKIIEKRQSVAFWCNPISGHATLYWYQQILGQGPKLLIQFQNNGVVDDSQLPKDRFSAERLKGVDSTLKIQPAKLEDSAVYLCASARGEVGGYTFGSGTRLTVV.

This sequence joins TRBV7-2 and TRBJ1-5; possibly TRBD1 for D (6 bases). Germline V gives CDR1 SGHTA, CDR2 FQGNSA. This CDR3 comprises 13 residues. The V end was cut by 5 bases, the J end by 6 bases, with 11 bases between. The CDR3 DNA sequence: TGTGCCAGCAGCCGGGACACCCTTCAGCCCCAGCATTTT. Translating gives CASSRDTLQPQHF.

The CDR3, as DNA: TGCGCCAGCAGCCAAGGTCTAGGGGAGTTCAATCAGCCCCAGCATTTT. Translated, it gives CASSQGLGEFNQPQHF. The chain recombines TRBV4-3 with TRBJ1-5; maybe TRBD1 (5 bases). The CDR3 is 16 residues long. Germline V CDR1 and CDR2: LGHNA, YSLEER. Deletions cut 1 base from V and 3 bases from J, with 13 bases between.

This clone was seen a few times. This rearrangement joins TRBV5-1 to TRBJ1-4; 10 bases line up with TRBD1. This CDR3 has 17 amino acids. The V and J ends lost 0 bases and 8 bases, in that order; junction bases with no gene match: 10. Germline values: CDR1 SGHRS, CDR2 YFSETQ. CDR3 sequence (DNA): TGCGCCAGCAGCTTGGCCTTGGACAGGGGGGTCGGAGAAAAACTGTTTTTT. It is translated as CASSLALDRGVGEKLFF.

This clone was detected only a few times. The chain is built from TRBV5-1 and TRBJ2-5; unclear D gene. Trimming cost V 1 base and J 3 bases, with 1 base left between them. The CDR3 loop spans 11 amino acids. Germline values: CDR1 SGHRS, CDR2 YFSETQ. The chain's CDR3 is CASSLKETQYF. CDR3 DNA: TGCGCCAGCAGCTTGAAAGAGACCCAGTACTTC.